Described below is a single T cell receptor (beta chain) sequence and its context. Its antigen is not known. The CDR3 runs 15 residues. V gave up 6 bases and J gave up 0 bases, with 14 bases separating them. Germline V lookup: CDR1 SNHLY, CDR2 FYNNEI. The PCR employed 60 Vbeta primers together with 13 Jbeta primers. TCRdb's copy holds only in-frame clones and misses some; the assay was immunoSEQ multiplex PCR. The table shows around 130,000 clones, with more than 65% occurring only once. This sample is part of a study of cytomegalovirus exposure and HLA in healthy donors. About the study: Unique TCRs from HLA-typed donors, some 85 million of them, were held in an early data release.

Study outcomes and limitations: DRB1 had the most TCR associations and HLA-C the fewest, a later analysis found, with rates varying by HLA locus.

Material: PBMCs. This receptor was taken from a woman aged 60-70 years in good health and CMV-seropositive. The V gene is TRBV2, the J gene TRBJ1-1; TRBD1 might be the D (6 bases). CDR3 DNA sequence: TGTGCCAGCAGCATTACGGGACACTTGAACACTGAAGCTTTCTTT. Amino acids: CASSITGHLNTEAFF.